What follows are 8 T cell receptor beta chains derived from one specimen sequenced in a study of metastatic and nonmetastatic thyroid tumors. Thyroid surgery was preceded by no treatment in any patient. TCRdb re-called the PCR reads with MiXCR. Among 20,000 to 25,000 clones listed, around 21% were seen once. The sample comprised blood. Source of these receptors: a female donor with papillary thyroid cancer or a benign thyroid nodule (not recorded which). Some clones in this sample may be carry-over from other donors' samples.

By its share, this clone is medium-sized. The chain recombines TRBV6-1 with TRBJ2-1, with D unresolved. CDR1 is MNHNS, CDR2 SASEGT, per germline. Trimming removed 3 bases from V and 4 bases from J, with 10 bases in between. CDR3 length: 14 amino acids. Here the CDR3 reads CASSEDSWYNEQFF. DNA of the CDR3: TGTGCCAGCAGTGAGGATTCTTGGTACAATGAGCAGTTCTTC.

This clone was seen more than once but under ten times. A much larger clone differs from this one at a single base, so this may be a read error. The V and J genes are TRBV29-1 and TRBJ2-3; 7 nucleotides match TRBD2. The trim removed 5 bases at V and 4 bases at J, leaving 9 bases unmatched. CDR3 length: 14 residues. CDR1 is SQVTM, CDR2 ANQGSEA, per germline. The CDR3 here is CSVQGLFTSDTQYF. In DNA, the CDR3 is TGCAGCGTTCAGGGACTATTTACTTCAGATACGCAGTATTTT.

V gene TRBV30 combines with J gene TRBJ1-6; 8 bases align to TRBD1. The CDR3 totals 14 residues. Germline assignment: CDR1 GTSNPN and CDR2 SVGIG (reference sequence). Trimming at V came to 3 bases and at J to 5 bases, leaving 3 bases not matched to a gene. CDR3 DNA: TGTGCCTGGAGCAGGGGACAGGATAATTCACCCCTCCACTTT. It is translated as CAWSRGQDNSPLHF.

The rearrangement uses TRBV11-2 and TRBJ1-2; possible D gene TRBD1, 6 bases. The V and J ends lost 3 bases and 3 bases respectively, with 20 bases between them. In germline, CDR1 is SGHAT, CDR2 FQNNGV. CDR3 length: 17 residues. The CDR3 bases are TGTGCCAGCAGCTTGACTAGGGCAGGGGTAGAAGACTATGGCTACACCTTC. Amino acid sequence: CASSLTRAGVEDYGYTF.

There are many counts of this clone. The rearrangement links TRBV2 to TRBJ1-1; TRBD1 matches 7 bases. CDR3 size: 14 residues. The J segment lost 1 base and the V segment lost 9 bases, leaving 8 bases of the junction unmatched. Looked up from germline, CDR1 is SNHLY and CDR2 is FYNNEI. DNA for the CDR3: TGTGCCAGTAACCTTGGACAGGCGAACACTGAAGCTTTCTTT. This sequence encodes CASNLGQANTEAFF.

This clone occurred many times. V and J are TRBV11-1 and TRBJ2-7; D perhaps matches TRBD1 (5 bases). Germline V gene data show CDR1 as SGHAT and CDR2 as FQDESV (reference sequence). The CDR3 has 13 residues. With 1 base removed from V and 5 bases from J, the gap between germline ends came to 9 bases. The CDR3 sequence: CASSLVQGDEQYF. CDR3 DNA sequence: TGTGCCAGCAGCTTAGTTCAGGGCGACGAGCAGTACTTC.

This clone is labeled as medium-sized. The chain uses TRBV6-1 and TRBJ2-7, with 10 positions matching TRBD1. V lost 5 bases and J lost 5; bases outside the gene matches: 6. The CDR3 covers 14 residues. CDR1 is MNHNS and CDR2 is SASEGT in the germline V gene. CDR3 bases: TGTGCCAGCAGTCCCCTGGACAGGGGGAACGAGCAGTACTTC. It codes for CASSPLDRGNEQYF.

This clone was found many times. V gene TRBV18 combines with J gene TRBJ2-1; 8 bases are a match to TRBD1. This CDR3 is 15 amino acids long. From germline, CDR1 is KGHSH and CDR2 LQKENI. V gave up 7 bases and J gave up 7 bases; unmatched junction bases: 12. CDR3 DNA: TGTGCCAGCTGGGGGCCGGGACAGGACGGGAATGAGCAGTTCTTC. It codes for CASWGPGQDGNEQFF.